The clone carrying this T cell receptor (beta chain) was detected many times. Its antigen is unidentified. TCRdb re-called the 5' RACE reads through MiXCR, storing one row per CDR3 protein. Of around 60,000 distinct CDR3 sequences listed, 18% are singletons. The source of the sample is a study of early T cells in non-severe SARS-CoV-2 infection. At the level of the study: Sequenced bulk RNA came from whole blood that was unsorted, and chains were unpaired.

Study-wide results and limits: Matching results from VDJdb favored anti-spike CD8 responses, leaving private and CD4 specificities undetected.

Sequences were derived from whole blood, sampled at baseline. The origin of this receptor is an adult who was a healthcare worker with PCR-confirmed SARS-CoV-2 infection or an uninfected control (not recorded which).

This CDR3 reads CASSKGQGDTYEQYF. The CDR3 DNA is TGTGCCAGCTCAAAGGGACAGGGAGACACCTACGAGCAGTACTTC. The rearrangement joins TRBV18 to TRBJ2-7, with 9 bases that match TRBD1. CDR3 length equals 15 residues. Per germline, CDR1 KGHSH and CDR2 LQKENI. Germline trimming cut 5 bases from V and 2 bases from J; bases unmatched to any gene: 7.